A selection of T cell receptor beta chains follows, all from one sample in a study of radiotherapy plus CTLA-4 blockade in lung cancer. Assay: immunoSEQ multiplex PCR; the TCRdb copy retains only in-frame clones and omits some. The sample records around 100,000 clones, about four fifths being singletons. The sample here was peripheral blood, taken from a patient treated with radiotherapy plus ipilimumab. The receptors originated from a human donor with non-small cell lung cancer who had a partial response to radiotherapy plus ipilimumab. Some clones in this sample may be carry-over from other donors' samples. CDR3s include the opening cysteine and the closing phenylalanine or tryptophan. D genes are given only for firm matches. Some rows have no size entry. The others give once, few or many, or a class for an expanded clone.

v_gene	d_gene	abundance	j_gene	CDR3nt	CDR3aa
TRBV7-9	TRBD1	NA	TRBJ1-2	TGTGCCAGCAGCTTAGGCCGCGACAGGGGTGTTCATGGCTACACCTTC	CASSLGRDRGVHGYTF
TRBV29-1	NA	NA	TRBJ1-2	TGCAGCGTTGAGATGACAGAGATCTATGGCTACACCTTC	CSVEMTEIYGYTF
TRBV5-6	TRBD1	NA	TRBJ1-2	TGTGCCAGCAGCTTCAGGGGGCACTATGGCTACACCTTC	CASSFRGHYGYTF
TRBV11-3	NA	NA	TRBJ1-4	TGTGCCAGCAGCCCCGACACATTTAATGAAAAACTGTTTTTT	CASSPDTFNEKLFF
TRBV4-3	NA	NA	TRBJ2-3	TGCGCCAGCAGCCAAGAATTTGGTAGCGGTCCCGCAGATACGCAGTATTTT	CASSQEFGSGPADTQYF
TRBV30	NA	NA	TRBJ1-2	TGTGCCTGGAGTGTAGCCAGCGGGGTCTATGGCTACACCTTC	CAWSVASGVYGYTF
TRBV15	TRBD2	NA	TRBJ2-3	TGTGCCACCAGCAGAAACGGGGGGGCCTTGACAGATACGCAGTATTTT	CATSRNGGALTDTQYF
TRBV10-1	NA	NA	TRBJ2-2	TGCGCCAGCAGGTCGACCGGACTCATAAACACCGGGGAGCTGTTTTTT	CASRSTGLINTGELFF
TRBV19	NA	NA	TRBJ2-3	TGTGCCAGTAGGGTTTCCTCCGGTAGCGCGAGTGGTCGTACGCAGTATTTT	CASRVSSGSASGRTQYF
TRBV11-3	TRBD1	NA	TRBJ1-4	TGTGCCAGCAGCAGGGCGACAGGGTCTCCCGCGAAACTGTTTTTT	CASSRATGSPAKLFF
TRBV15	NA	NA	TRBJ2-2	TGTGCCACCAGCAGAGCCCGAGAAACTAGGACCGGGGAGCTGTTTTTT	CATSRARETRTGELFF
TRBV7-8	TRBD1	NA	TRBJ2-7	TGTGCCAGCAGTGCAAGGCGGGACAGGCCCTACGAGCAGTACTTC	CASSARRDRPYEQYF
TRBV7-2	NA	few	TRBJ1-4	TGTGCCAGCAGCTCCGGGACACTGAATGAAAAACTGTTTTTT	CASSSGTLNEKLFF
TRBV12-5	NA	NA	TRBJ2-1	TGTGCTAGTGGTTTGGTACGTGGACCCAGAGGGGGTCACAATGAGCAGTTCTTC	CASGLVRGPRGGHNEQFF
TRBV29-1	TRBD2	NA	TRBJ2-5	TGCAGCGTTTCCATAGCGGGAGGAGAAGTAAAGCAGTACTTC	CSVSIAGGEVKQYF
TRBV5-8	NA	once	TRBJ2-5	TGTGCCAGCAGACCCCGGGGAGTGGAGACCCAGTACTTC	CASRPRGVETQYF
TRBV10-1	NA	NA	TRBJ1-5	TGCGCCAGCAGTGAAACTACGGGATCGGGCCAGCCCCAGCATTTT	CASSETTGSGQPQHF
TRBV5-1	NA	NA	TRBJ1-3	TGCGCCAGCAGCCTAACGGGGTATGAAAACACCATATATTTT	CASSLTGYENTIYF
TRBV7-3	TRBD2	NA	TRBJ2-5	TGTGCCAGCAGCTTACTCAGCGGGGGGCCCCTAGAGACCCAGTACTTC	CASSLLSGGPLETQYF
TRBV6-1	TRBD1	NA	TRBJ2-7	TGTGCCAGCAGTATGACAGGGGTGGGCTACGAGCAGTACTTC	CASSMTGVGYEQYF
TRBV7-2	TRBD2	NA	TRBJ2-7	TGTGCCAGCACCCTTGGATCGGCGGGGGGGCGCGAGCAGTACTTC	CASTLGSAGGREQYF
TRBV6-1	NA	NA	TRBJ2-2	TGTGCCAGCAGTGAGACTATCGGGGAGCTGTTTTTT	CASSETIGELFF
TRBV28	NA	NA	TRBJ2-5	TGTGCCAGCAGTTTTCCAGGGGTGATAAAAGAGACCCAGTACTTC	CASSFPGVIKETQYF
TRBV6-4	NA	NA	TRBJ2-1	TGTGCCAGCAGTACCGATCTAGGCTCCTACAATGAGCAGTTCTTC	CASSTDLGSYNEQFF
TRBV5-4	TRBD2	NA	TRBJ2-2	TGTGCCAGCAGCACAGCGGGAGGTCACACCGGGGAGCTGTTTTTT	CASSTAGGHTGELFF
TRBV28	TRBD1	NA	TRBJ1-4	TGTGCCAGCAGTTCAGTTGGGACAGGCGATAATGAAAAACTGTTTTTT	CASSSVGTGDNEKLFF
TRBV29-1	TRBD1	NA	TRBJ1-4	TGCAGCGTTGAAGATCGAACAGGGGGCAATGAAAAACTGTTTTTT	CSVEDRTGGNEKLFF